The table lists the clone carrying this TCR beta chain with a few counts. This record belongs to a study of blood T cells in healthy people across ages. A second PCR of 7 to 11 cycles used a sample-barcoded 5' primer and a J-beta primer mix. In TCRdb, the 5' RACE reads were re-called with MiXCR into one record per CDR3 protein. The data show approximately 320,000 distinct CDR3 sequences, 27% seen once. The CDR3 contains 14 residues. Germline V gene data show CDR1 as SQVTM and CDR2 as ANQGSEA. V shed 4 bases and J shed 1 base, with 11 bases lying between them. The sequenced material came from blood. This sequence joins TRBV29-1 and TRBJ2-1, with D uncertain. The source of this sequence is a woman in her 70s in good health. For the CDR3, the DNA is TGCAGCGTTGGGGTCTTCGGATCCTACAATGAGCAGTTCTTC. It is translated as CSVGVFGSYNEQFF.